These 30 T cell receptor beta chains originate from one sample sequenced in a study of post-analysis software for immune sequencing data. For these TCRs, the target antigens are not known. The library was made from cDNA and included unique molecular identifiers. TCRdb re-called the PCR reads with MiXCR, one entry per CDR3 protein. The sample holds roughly 650,000 distinct CDR3 sequences, 55% to 60% seen once. General study points: Among four to six TRBV segments more frequent in patients than controls were TRBV5-6, TRBV5-1 and TRBV20-1.

Input material: blood. These receptors were taken from a girl aged 2-10 years with multiple sclerosis.

The chain couples TRBV4-2 to TRBJ1-1; D call uncertain. Germline V CDR1 and CDR2: LGHNA, YNFKEQ. Trimming pared 1 base from V and 0 bases from J, leaving 9 bases between. The CDR3 contains 15 residues. CDR3: CASSQGEGLNTEAFF. The CDR3 DNA sequence: TGTGCCAGCAGCCAAGGAGAAGGATTGAACACTGAAGCTTTCTTT.

This CDR3 is CASSLENSETQYF. In nucleotides, the CDR3 is TGTGCCAGCAGCTTAGAGAATTCGGAGACCCAGTACTTC. V and J are TRBV11-2 and TRBJ2-5; D is uncertain. With 0 bases removed from V and 5 bases from J, the gap between germline ends came to 7 bases. Germline CDR1 reads SGHAT; CDR2 reads FQNNGV. This CDR3 is 13 amino acids long.

This clonotype was found a few times. The J gene is TRBJ1-1, the V gene TRBV7-2, with D unclear. Trimming removed 10 bases at V and 5 bases at J, with 17 bases between. Germline-derived CDR1 and CDR2 are SGHTA and FQGNSA. This CDR3 spans 13 amino acids. DNA for the CDR3: TGTGCCACCACCCCGGGAGGGTGGACTGAAGCTTTCTTT. Amino acids: CATTPGGWTEAFF.

This clonotype came up a few times. This chain connects TRBV10-2 to TRBJ2-5, with D possibly being TRBD2 (6 bases). This CDR3 spans 15 amino acids. The germline CDR1 and CDR2 sequences are WSHSY and SAAADI. Trimming took 2 bases from V and 5 from J, leaving 15 bases between them. The DNA for the CDR3 is TGCGCCAGCAGTGAGCGGGCGGGATGGTGGGAGACCCAGTACTTC. Amino acid sequence: CASSERAGWWETQYF.

The chain links TRBV20-1 to TRBJ2-1; 7 bases are shared with TRBD2. V was pared by 3 bases and J by 0 bases, with 5 bases of the junction left unmatched. Per germline, CDR1 DFQATT and CDR2 SNEGSKA (reference sequence). The CDR3 contains 15 residues. CDR3 nucleotides: TGCAGTGCTAGGGGGACTACTAACTCCTACAATGAGCAGTTCTTC. Its translation is CSARGTTNSYNEQFF.

CDR3 loop: CAVKWGAGGYTF. The DNA for the CDR3 is TGTGCCGTCAAGTGGGGGGCCGGGGGCTACACCTTC. This chain uses TRBV6-5 with TRBJ1-2, with D perhaps matching TRBD1 (6 bases). Germline CDR1 is MNHEY and CDR2 is SVGAGI. Deletions cut 11 bases from V and 8 bases from J, with 18 bases between. The CDR3 length is 12 residues.

The chain recombines TRBV12-3 or TRBV12-4 with TRBJ2-2; possible D gene TRBD2, 6 bases. The CDR3 length is 16 residues. Trimming pared 6 bases from V and 0 bases from J, leaving 14 bases between. For the CDR3, the DNA is TGTGCCAGCAGAAAAGGAGGACTACCGAACACCGGGGAGCTGTTTTTT. Translation: CASRKGGLPNTGELFF.

Comments on this clonotype: Relative to the germline gene, one junction end is altered; a read error may explain this. V usage is TRBV7-9 and J usage is TRBJ2-1, with D tentatively TRBD1 (6 bases). This CDR3 is 15 amino acids long. Germline CDR1 SEHNR, CDR2 FQNEAQ (reference sequence). CDR3 coding DNA: TGTGCCGGCAGCTTAGTCCAGGGGAATGACAATGAGCAGTTCTTC. This sequence encodes CAGSLVQGNDNEQFF.

This chain links TRBV29-1 with TRBJ2-1, with a weak D call TRBD2 (6 bases). Trimming removed 4 bases at V and 3 bases at J, with 10 bases between. Germline assignment: CDR1 SQVTM and CDR2 ANQGSEA. The CDR3 spans 13 residues. CDR3 residues: CSVGRGSYNEQFF. The CDR3, as DNA: TGCAGCGTTGGTCGGGGGAGCTACAATGAGCAGTTCTTC.

The genes are TRBV15 and TRBJ1-2; 7 positions agree with TRBD1. V shed 0 bases and J 3 bases; nucleotides not matched to a gene: 7. Germline CDR1 is LNHNV and CDR2 is YYDKDF (reference sequence). The CDR3 length is 16 residues. This CDR3 is CATSREGWDSHYGYTF. The CDR3 DNA sequence: TGTGCCACCAGCAGAGAAGGCTGGGACAGCCACTATGGCTACACCTTC.

The chain combines TRBV4-3 with TRBJ2-3; tentative D call: TRBD1 (5 bases). Germline values: CDR1 LGHNA, CDR2 YSLEER. The CDR3 loop spans 16 amino acids. With 0 bases removed from V and 4 bases from J, the gap between germline ends came to 14 bases. The CDR3: CASSQDSRVGPDTQYF. As DNA, the CDR3 is TGCGCCAGCAGCCAAGATAGCAGGGTTGGTCCAGATACGCAGTATTTT.

This clonotype was recorded a few times. In DNA form, the CDR3 reads TGTGCCATCAGTCTCACCGGGACAGGGGGCGACGAGCAGTACTTC. It translates to CAISLTGTGGDEQYF. This chain joins TRBV10-3 and TRBJ2-7; TRBD1 matches at 12 bases. CDR1 ENHRY and CDR2 SYGVKD come from the germline V gene. J gave up 5 bases and V 5 bases, and 7 bases lay outside the gene matches. The CDR3 covers 15 residues.

This rearrangement joins TRBV7-2 to TRBJ1-1; 7 bases align to TRBD1. Germline values: CDR1 SGHTA, CDR2 FQGNSA. CDR3 length: 14 residues. The trim removed 5 bases at V and 4 bases at J, leaving 7 bases unmatched. DNA of the CDR3: TGTGCCAGCAGCGCCCGGACAGGATTCACTGAAGCTTTCTTT. As protein: CASSARTGFTEAFF.

The chain has TRBV11-2 and TRBJ2-1; tentatively, D is TRBD2 (6 bases). V dropped 5 bases and J dropped 2 bases, with 16 bases sitting between them. Germline assignment: CDR1 SGHAT and CDR2 FQNNGV. CDR3 length: 16 residues. This chain's CDR3 is CASSPQGSGAYNEQFF. The CDR3 nucleotides are TGTGCCAGCAGCCCTCAGGGTTCGGGGGCCTACAATGAGCAGTTCTTC.

The chain couples TRBV6-5 to TRBJ2-1, with 10 bases lining up with TRBD2. With V trimmed by 4 bases and J by 6 bases, 6 bases remained unmatched. CDR1 and CDR2 from the germline V gene are MNHEY and SVGAGI. The CDR3 spans 15 residues. The CDR3 coding sequence is TGTGCCAGCAGTTTTCTAGCGGGAGACATCAATGAGCAGTTCTTC. Translating gives CASSFLAGDINEQFF.

The V gene is TRBV18, the J gene TRBJ2-3, with 12 bases that match TRBD2. Germline CDR1 reads KGHSH; CDR2 reads LQKENI. J lost 6 bases, V lost 6 bases, and 28 bases had no gene match. The CDR3 length is 22 residues. This chain's CDR3 is CASSPAEVLAGGGGRHRDTQYF. Written as DNA, the CDR3 is TGTGCCAGCTCCCCCGCTGAAGTACTAGCGGGAGGAGGGGGCCGTCACAGGGATACGCAGTATTTT.

The rearrangement joins TRBV20-1 to TRBJ2-1; 13 bases agree with TRBD2. CDR1 and CDR2 (germline): DFQATT, SNEGSKA (reference sequence). This CDR3 comprises 15 residues. Trimming took 3 bases from V and 13 from J; bases not matched to a gene: 12. DNA of the CDR3: TGCAGTGCTAGCCAACTAGCGGGGGGGCAGGGGTCTCAGTTCTTC. Protein sequence: CSASQLAGGQGSQFF.

The chain's CDR3 is CASRAQRGAYNEQFF. The CDR3 DNA reads TGTGCCAGCAGGGCGCAGCGAGGGGCCTACAATGAGCAGTTCTTC. The chain employs TRBV27 and TRBJ2-1; TRBD1 or TRBD2 may be the D gene (5 bases each). The ends were cut back, 6 bases at V and 2 bases at J, with 14 bases in the middle. Germline V gene data show CDR1 as MNHEY and CDR2 as SMNVEV (reference sequence). The CDR3 covers 15 residues.

The chain combines TRBV28 with TRBJ2-5, with TRBD2 matching 8 bases. Germline V gene lookup returns CDR1 MDHEN and CDR2 SYDVKM. The CDR3 covers 18 residues. V lost 2 bases to trimming and J lost 2 bases; unmatched junction nucleotides: 13. CDR3 residues: CASSLKRRGASGQETQYF. The CDR3 coding sequence is TGTGCCAGCAGTTTAAAGCGGAGAGGAGCTAGCGGGCAAGAGACCCAGTACTTC.

The chain uses TRBV4-1 and TRBJ2-5; TRBD2 matches at 13 bases. V gave up 4 bases and J gave up 2 bases; unmatched junction bases: 7. Germline V lookup: CDR1 MGHRA, CDR2 YSYEKL. CDR3 length: 17 residues. In DNA form, the CDR3 reads TGCGCCAGCAGCCCCGGACCACTAGCGGGGGGGCAAGAGACCCAGTACTTC. Protein product: CASSPGPLAGGQETQYF.

This clonotype was detected ten times or more. The rearrangement uses TRBV27 and TRBJ2-7; 7 positions match TRBD1. The J segment lost 4 bases and the V segment lost 6 bases, leaving 6 bases of the junction unmatched. Germline CDR1 and CDR2: MNHEY and SMNVEV (reference sequence). There are 13 residues in the CDR3. The CDR3 here is CASSLRQGYEQYF. DNA for the CDR3: TGTGCCAGCAGCTTAAGACAGGGATACGAGCAGTACTTC.

This clonotype was seen more than once but under ten times. The chain has TRBV20-1 and TRBJ1-2; D remains ambiguous. Trimming stripped 3 bases from V and 4 bases from J, with 9 bases between. The CDR3 contains 12 residues. CDR1 DFQATT and CDR2 SNEGSKA come from the germline V gene (reference sequence). CDR3 sequence reads: CSAREEPYGYTF. CDR3 DNA: TGCAGTGCTAGGGAGGAGCCCTATGGCTACACCTTC.

The chain links TRBV29-1 to TRBJ1-5; 8 bases match TRBD1. Germline V gene data show CDR1 as SQVTM and CDR2 as ANQGSEA. The CDR3 contains 14 residues. After removal of 8 bases from V and 1 base from J, the junction contained 7 bases not matched to a gene. The DNA of the CDR3 is TGCAGCATAAACCAGGGGGCGAGCAATCAGCCCCAGCATTTT. Its protein is CSINQGASNQPQHF. The entire variable domain, with the rest obtained from reference TRBV29-1 and TRBJ1-5, is as follows: SAVISQKPSRDICQRGTSLTIQCQVDSQVTMMFWYRQQPGQSLTLIATANQGSEATYESGFVIDKFPISRPNLTFSTLTVSNMSPEDSSIYLCSINQGASNQPQHFGDGTRLSIL.

The chain is built from TRBV5-1 and TRBJ1-5, with D unresolved. The germline V and J ends were trimmed by 3 bases and 1 base, with 5 bases remaining between them. From germline, CDR1 is SGHRS and CDR2 YFSETQ. This CDR3 contains 13 residues. Written as DNA, the CDR3 is TGCGCCAGCAGCTATGAAAGCAATCAGCCCCAGCATTTT. It specifies CASSYESNQPQHF. The variable domain in full, with the rest retrieved from reference TRBV5-1 and TRBJ1-5, is KAGVTQTPRYLIKTRGQQVTLSCSPISGHRSVSWYQQTPGQGLQFLFEYFSETQRNKGNFPGRFSGRQFSNSRSEMNVSTLELGDSALYLCASSYESNQPQHFGDGTRLSIL.

The V and J genes are TRBV28 and TRBJ2-5; D possibly corresponds to TRBD1 (6 bases). CDR1 is MDHEN and CDR2 is SYDVKM in the germline V gene. Trimming removed 7 bases from V and 1 base from J, with 16 bases in between. This CDR3 comprises 15 residues. CDR3 residues: CASTLGAGSQETQYF. The CDR3 DNA is TGTGCCAGCACCCTGGGGGCAGGGAGCCAAGAGACCCAGTACTTC. Based on the CDR3 plus reference TRBV28 and TRBJ2-5, the full variable domain is DVKVTQSSRYLVKRTGEKVFLECVQDMDHENMFWYRQDPGLGLRLIYFSYDVKMKEKGDIPEGYSVSREKKERFSLILESASTNQTSMYLCASTLGAGSQETQYFGPGTRLLVL.

The J gene is TRBJ2-7, the V gene TRBV5-6; 7 nucleotides line up with TRBD2. The germline V gene encodes CDR1 SGHDT and CDR2 YYEEEE. The CDR3 length is 17 residues. V lost 1 base, J lost 0 bases, and 10 bases stayed unmatched. The CDR3 nucleotides read TGTGCCAGCAGCTTGACGGGAGGCCCCCTTAGCTCCTACGAGCAGTACTTC. Protein: CASSLTGGPLSSYEQYF.

The chain employs TRBV29-1 and TRBJ2-6; no clear D. CDR1 is SQVTM and CDR2 is ANQGSEA in the germline V gene. V lost 5 bases and J 1 base, leaving 15 bases between the germline ends. This CDR3 is built from 16 residues. The CDR3 DNA follows: TGCAGCGTTCCTTCCGAGTTCCGTTCTGGGGCCAACGTCCTGACTTTC. It encodes CSVPSEFRSGANVLTF.

This clonotype was found a few times. The chain combines TRBV25-1 with TRBJ2-5; D possibly matches TRBD1 or TRBD2 (7 bases each). In germline, CDR1 is MGHDK, CDR2 SYGVNS. The CDR3 loop spans 15 amino acids. The V gene lost 3 bases and the J gene lost 4 bases, with 15 bases spanning the gap. The CDR3 nucleotides are TGTGCCAGCAGTGACGAAGGGGGCGGGGGAGAGACCCAGTACTTC. This translates into CASSDEGGGGETQYF.

This rearrangement joins TRBV6-1 to TRBJ2-1; D ambiguous. Germline V gives CDR1 MNHNS, CDR2 SASEGT. V gave up 6 bases and J gave up 7 bases, with 13 bases separating them. This CDR3 spans 13 amino acids. DNA of the CDR3: TGTGCCAGCAGCCCCGGCCGGTGGAATGAGCAGTTCTTC. It is translated as CASSPGRWNEQFF.

This rearrangement joins TRBV29-1 to TRBJ1-5; D gene ambiguous. The CDR3 runs 13 residues. Germline V CDR1 and CDR2: SQVTM, ANQGSEA. V lost 4 bases and J 1 base, leaving 8 bases between the germline ends. CDR3 DNA sequence: TGCAGCGTTGGTAGTGTGAGCAATCAGCCCCAGCATTTT. It specifies CSVGSVSNQPQHF.